This T cell receptor beta chain emerged from a study of lymphopenia after photon versus proton radiotherapy. Measured with immunoSEQ multiplex PCR; TCRdb has only the in-frame clones, and not every one. The sample records 75,000 to 95,000 clones, over 70% being singletons. Unmatched junction bases numbered 6, after V lost 1 base and J lost 7 bases. This CDR3 has 15 amino acids. From germline, CDR1 is SGHAT and CDR2 FQNNGV. The rearrangement links TRBV11-2 to TRBJ2-1, with 8 bases lining up with TRBD2. Sequenced material: peripheral blood, taken from a patient treated with proton-based radiotherapy. The origin of this receptor is a man in his sixties with pancreatic cancer. CDR3 nucleotides: TGTGCCAGCAGCTTAGTCCGGGAGGGGATTAATGAGCAGTTCTTC. This translates into CASSLVREGINEQFF.